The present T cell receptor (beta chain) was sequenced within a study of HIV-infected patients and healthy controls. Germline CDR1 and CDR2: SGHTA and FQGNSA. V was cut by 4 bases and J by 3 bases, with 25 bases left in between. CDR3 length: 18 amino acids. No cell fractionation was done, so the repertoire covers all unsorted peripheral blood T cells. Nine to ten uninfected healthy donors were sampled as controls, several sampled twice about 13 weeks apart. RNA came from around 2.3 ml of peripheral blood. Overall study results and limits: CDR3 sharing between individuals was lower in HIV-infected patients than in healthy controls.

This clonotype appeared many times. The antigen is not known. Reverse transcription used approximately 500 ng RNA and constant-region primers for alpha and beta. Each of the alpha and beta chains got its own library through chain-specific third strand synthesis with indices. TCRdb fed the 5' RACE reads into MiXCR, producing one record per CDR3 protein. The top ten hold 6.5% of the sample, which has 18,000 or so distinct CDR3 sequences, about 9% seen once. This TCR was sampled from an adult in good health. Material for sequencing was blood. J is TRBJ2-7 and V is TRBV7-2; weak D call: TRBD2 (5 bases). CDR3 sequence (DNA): TGTGCCAGCAGCTCAAGAGGGCCCGGAACCGTAATCGGCTACGAGCAGTACTTC. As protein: CASSSRGPGTVIGYEQYF.